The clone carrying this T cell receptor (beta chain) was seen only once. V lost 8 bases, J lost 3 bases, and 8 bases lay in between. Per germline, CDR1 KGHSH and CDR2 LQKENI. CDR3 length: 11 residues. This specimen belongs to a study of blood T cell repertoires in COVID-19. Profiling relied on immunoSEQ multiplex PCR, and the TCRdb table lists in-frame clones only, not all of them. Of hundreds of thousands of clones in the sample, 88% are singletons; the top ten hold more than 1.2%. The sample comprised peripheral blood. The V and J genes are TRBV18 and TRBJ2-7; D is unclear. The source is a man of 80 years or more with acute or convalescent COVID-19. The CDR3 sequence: CASGSGYEQYF. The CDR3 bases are TGTGCCAGCGGTTCGGGCTACGAGCAGTACTTC.